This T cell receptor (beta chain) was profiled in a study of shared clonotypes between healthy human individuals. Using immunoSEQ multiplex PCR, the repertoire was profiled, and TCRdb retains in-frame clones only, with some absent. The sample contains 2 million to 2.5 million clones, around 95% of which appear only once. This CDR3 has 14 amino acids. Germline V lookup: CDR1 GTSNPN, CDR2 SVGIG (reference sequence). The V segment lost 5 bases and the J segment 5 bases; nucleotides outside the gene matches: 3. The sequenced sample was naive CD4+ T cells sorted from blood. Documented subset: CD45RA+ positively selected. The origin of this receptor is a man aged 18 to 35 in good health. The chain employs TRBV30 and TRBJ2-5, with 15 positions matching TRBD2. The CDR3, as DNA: TGTGCCTGGGGACTAGCGGGGGGGCACGAGACCCAGTACTTC. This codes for CAWGLAGGHETQYF.